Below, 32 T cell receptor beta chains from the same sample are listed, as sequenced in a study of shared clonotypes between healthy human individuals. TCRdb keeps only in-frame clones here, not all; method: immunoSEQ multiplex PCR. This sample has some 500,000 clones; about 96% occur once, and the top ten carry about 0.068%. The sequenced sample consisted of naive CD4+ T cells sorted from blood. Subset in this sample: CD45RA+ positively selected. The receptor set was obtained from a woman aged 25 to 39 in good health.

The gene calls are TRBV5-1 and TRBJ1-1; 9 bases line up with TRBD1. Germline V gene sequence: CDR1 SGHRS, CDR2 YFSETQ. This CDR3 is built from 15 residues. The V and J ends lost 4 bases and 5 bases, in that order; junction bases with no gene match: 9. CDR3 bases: TGCGCCAGCAGCCCGAGGACAGGGGACTCTACTGAAGCTTTCTTT. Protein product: CASSPRTGDSTEAFF.

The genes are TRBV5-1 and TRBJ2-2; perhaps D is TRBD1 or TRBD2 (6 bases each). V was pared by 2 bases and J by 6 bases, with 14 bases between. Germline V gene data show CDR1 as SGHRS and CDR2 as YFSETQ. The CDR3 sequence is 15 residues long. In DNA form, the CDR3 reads TGCGCCAGCAGCTTCGGGGGCTCGAGGTCCGGGGAGCTGTTTTTT. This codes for CASSFGGSRSGELFF.

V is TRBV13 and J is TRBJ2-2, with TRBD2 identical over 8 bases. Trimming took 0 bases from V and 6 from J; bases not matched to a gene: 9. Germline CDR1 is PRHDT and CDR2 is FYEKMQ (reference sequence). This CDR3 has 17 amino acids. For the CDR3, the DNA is TGTGCCAGCAGCTTAGGTCCCGGGAGGGCCGGGGCCGGGGAGCTGTTTTTT. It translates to CASSLGPGRAGAGELFF.

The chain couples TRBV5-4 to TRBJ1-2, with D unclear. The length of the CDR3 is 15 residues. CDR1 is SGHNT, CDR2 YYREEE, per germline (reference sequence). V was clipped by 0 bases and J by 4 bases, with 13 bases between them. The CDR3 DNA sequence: TGTGCCAGCAGCTTGGCCGAGCAGATGCGCTATGGCTACACCTTC. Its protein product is CASSLAEQMRYGYTF.

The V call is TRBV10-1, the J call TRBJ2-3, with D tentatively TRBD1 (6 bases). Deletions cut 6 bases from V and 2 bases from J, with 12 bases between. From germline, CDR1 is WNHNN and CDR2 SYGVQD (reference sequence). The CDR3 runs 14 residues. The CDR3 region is CASRGDRHTDTQYF. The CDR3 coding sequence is TGCGCCAGCAGGGGTGACAGGCACACAGATACGCAGTATTTT.

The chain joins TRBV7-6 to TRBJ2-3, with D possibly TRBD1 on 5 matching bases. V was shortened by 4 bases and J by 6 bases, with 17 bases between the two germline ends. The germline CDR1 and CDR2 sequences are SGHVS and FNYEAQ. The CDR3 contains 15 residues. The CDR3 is CASSWTWPPRDTQYF. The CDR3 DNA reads TGTGCCAGCAGCTGGACATGGCCCCCTCGGGATACGCAGTATTTT.

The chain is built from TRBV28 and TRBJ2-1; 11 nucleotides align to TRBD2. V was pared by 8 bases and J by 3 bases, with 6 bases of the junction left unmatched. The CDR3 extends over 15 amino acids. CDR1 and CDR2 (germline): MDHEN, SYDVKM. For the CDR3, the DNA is TGTGCCAGCTTTAAAGGACTAGCGGGCTACAATGAGCAGTTCTTC. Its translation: CASFKGLAGYNEQFF.

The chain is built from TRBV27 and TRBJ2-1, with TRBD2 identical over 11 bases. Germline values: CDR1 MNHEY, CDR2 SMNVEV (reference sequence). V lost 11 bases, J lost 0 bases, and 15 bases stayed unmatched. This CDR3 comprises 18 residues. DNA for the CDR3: TGTGCCTCGGGATATTATTCCGGGACTAGCGGCTCCTACAATGAGCAGTTCTTC. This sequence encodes CASGYYSGTSGSYNEQFF.

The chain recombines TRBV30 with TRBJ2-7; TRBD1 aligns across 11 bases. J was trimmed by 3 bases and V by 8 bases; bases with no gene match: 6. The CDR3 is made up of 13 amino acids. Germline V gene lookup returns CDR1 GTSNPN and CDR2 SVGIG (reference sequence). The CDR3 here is CAGTGQGVYEQYF. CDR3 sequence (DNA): TGTGCCGGGACGGGACAGGGGGTCTACGAGCAGTACTTC.

Written as DNA, the CDR3 is TGTGCCAGCAGCCCTCAGTTTACGAACACCGGGGAGCTGTTTTTT. This translates into CASSPQFTNTGELFF. The V gene is TRBV11-2, the J gene TRBJ2-2; no clear D gene. The CDR3 has 15 amino acids. With 5 bases removed from V and 0 bases from J, the gap between germline ends came to 10 bases. Per germline, CDR1 SGHAT and CDR2 FQNNGV.

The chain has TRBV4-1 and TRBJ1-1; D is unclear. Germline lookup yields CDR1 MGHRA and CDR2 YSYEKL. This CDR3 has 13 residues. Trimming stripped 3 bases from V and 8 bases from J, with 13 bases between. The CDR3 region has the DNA TGCGCCAGCAGCCAGGCGACCTACAGAGAAGCTTTCTTT. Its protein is CASSQATYREAFF.

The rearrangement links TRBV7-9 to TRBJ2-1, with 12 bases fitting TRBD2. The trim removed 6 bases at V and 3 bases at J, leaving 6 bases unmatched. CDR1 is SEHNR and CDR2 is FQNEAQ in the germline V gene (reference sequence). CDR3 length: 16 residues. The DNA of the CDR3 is TGTGCCAGCAGACGACTAGCGGGAGAGGGCTACAATGAGCAGTTCTTC. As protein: CASRRLAGEGYNEQFF.

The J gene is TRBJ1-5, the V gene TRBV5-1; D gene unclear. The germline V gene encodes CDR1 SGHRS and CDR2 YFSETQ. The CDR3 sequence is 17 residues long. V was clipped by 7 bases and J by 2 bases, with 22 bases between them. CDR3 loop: CASSEGGSLAGNQPQHF. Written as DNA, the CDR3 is TGCGCCAGCTCTGAGGGAGGAAGTCTCGCGGGCAATCAGCCCCAGCATTTT.

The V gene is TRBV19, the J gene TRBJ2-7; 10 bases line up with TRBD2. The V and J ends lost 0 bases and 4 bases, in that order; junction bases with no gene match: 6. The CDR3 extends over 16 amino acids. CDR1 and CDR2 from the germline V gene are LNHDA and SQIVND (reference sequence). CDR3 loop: CASSIDKGLASYEQYF. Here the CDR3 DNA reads TGTGCCAGTAGTATAGATAAGGGACTAGCGTCGTACGAGCAGTACTTC.

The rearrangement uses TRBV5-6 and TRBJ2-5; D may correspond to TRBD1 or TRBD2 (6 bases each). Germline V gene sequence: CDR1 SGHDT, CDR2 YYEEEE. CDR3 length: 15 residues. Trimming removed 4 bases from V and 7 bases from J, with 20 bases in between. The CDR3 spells CASSLRQPGGLTQYF. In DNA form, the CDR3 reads TGTGCCAGCAGCCTTAGGCAACCCGGGGGCCTGACCCAGTACTTC. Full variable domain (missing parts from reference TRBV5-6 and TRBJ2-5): DAGVTQSPTHLIKTRGQQVTLRCSPKSGHDTVSWYQQALGQGPQFIFQYYEEEERQRGNFPDRFSGHQFPNYSSELNVNALLLGDSALYLCASSLRQPGGLTQYFGPGTRLLVL.

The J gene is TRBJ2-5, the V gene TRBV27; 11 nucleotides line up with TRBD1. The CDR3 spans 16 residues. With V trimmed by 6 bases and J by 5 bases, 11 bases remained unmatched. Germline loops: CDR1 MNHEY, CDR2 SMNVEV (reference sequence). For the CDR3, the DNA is TGTGCCAGCAGCAACACCGGACAGGGGGCGTGGGAGACCCAGTACTTC. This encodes CASSNTGQGAWETQYF.

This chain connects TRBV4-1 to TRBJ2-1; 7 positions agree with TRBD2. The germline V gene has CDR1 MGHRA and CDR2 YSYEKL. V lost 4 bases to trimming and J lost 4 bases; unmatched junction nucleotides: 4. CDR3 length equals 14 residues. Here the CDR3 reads CASSPFGRYNEQFF. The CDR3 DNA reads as TGCGCCAGCAGCCCATTCGGGAGGTACAATGAGCAGTTCTTC.

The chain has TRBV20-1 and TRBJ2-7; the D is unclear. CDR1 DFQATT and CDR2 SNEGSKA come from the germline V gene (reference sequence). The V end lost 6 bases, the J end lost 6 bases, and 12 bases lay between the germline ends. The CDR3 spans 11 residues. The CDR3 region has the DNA TGCAGTGCCGAGACGATCGGCGAGCAGTACTTC. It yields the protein CSAETIGEQYF.

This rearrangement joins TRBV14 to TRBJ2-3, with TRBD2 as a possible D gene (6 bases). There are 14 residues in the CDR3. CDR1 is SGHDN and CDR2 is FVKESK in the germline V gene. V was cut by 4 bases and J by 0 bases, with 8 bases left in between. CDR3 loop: CASSPGLSTDTQYF. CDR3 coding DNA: TGTGCCAGCAGCCCGGGACTCAGCACAGATACGCAGTATTTT. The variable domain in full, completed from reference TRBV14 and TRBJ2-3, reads EAGVTQFPSHSVIEKGQTVTLRCDPISGHDNLYWYRRVMGKEIKFLLHFVKESKQDESGMPNNRFLAERTGGTYSTLKVQPAELEDSGVYFCASSPGLSTDTQYFGPGTRLTVL.

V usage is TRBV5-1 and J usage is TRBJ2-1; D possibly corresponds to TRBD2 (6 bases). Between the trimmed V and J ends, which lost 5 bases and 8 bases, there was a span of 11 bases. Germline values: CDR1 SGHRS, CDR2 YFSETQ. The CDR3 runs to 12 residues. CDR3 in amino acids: CASRPERDEQFF. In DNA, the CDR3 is TGCGCCAGCAGACCAGAGCGGGATGAGCAGTTCTTC.

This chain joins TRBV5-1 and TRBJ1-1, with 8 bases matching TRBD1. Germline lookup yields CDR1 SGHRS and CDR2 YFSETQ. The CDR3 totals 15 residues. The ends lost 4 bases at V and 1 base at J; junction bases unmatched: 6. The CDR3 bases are TGCGCCAGCAGCCCAACGACAGGGGCGAACACTGAAGCTTTCTTT. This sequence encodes CASSPTTGANTEAFF.

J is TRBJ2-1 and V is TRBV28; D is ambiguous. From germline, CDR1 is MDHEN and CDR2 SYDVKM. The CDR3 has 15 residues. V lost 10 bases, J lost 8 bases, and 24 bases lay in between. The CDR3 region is CANSPGLERSDEQFF. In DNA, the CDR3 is TGTGCCAACTCCCCCGGGCTAGAAAGGTCCGATGAGCAGTTCTTC.

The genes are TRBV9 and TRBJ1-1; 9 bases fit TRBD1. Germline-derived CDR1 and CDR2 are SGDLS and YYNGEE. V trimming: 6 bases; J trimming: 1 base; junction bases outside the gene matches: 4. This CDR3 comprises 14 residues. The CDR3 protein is CASTPGQGNTEAFF. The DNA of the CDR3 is TGTGCCAGCACACCGGGACAGGGGAACACTGAAGCTTTCTTT.

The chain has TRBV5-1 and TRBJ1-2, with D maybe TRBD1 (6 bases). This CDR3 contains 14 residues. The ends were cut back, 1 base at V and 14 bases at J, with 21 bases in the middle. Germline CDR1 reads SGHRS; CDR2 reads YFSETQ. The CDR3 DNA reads TGCGCCAGCAGCTTGTCTGGACAGTCTTTGGGATGGACCTTC. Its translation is CASSLSGQSLGWTF.

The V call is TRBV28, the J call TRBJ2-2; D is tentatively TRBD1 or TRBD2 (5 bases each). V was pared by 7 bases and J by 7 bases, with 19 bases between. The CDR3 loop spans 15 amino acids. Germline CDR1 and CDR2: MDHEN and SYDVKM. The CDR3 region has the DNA TGTGCCAGCAAGAGGGGCGGACTGTATGACGGGGAGCTGTTTTTT. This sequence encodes CASKRGGLYDGELFF.

The CDR3 here is CASSSISWGRGYTF. The CDR3 DNA reads as TGTGCCAGCAGCTCCATCAGTTGGGGACGTGGCTACACCTTC. The chain uses TRBV11-2 and TRBJ1-2; D perhaps matches TRBD1 (5 bases). This CDR3 spans 14 amino acids. Trimming took 4 bases from V and 7 from J, leaving 16 bases between them. Germline CDR1 SGHAT, CDR2 FQNNGV.

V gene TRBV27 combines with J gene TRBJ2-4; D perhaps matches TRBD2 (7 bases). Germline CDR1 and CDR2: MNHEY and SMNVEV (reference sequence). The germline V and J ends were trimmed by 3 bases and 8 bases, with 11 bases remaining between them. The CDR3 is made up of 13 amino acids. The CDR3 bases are TGTGCCAGCAGTTTCAGGGAGGGGGACATTCAGTACTTC. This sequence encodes CASSFREGDIQYF.

The CDR3, as DNA: TGTGCCAGCAGCTTAGGGGGTGGGACAGACCAAGAGACCCAGTACTTC. Its protein is CASSLGGGTDQETQYF. The chain employs TRBV7-7 and TRBJ2-5; 7 nucleotides match TRBD1. CDR1 is SSHAT, CDR2 FNYEAQ, per germline (reference sequence). J gave up 0 bases and V 1 base, and 5 bases lay outside the gene matches. The CDR3 has 16 amino acids.

As DNA, the CDR3 is TGTGCCAGCAGCCCGACCGGGACTAGCGGAGATACGCAGTATTTT. Its protein is CASSPTGTSGDTQYF. This rearrangement joins TRBV6-1 to TRBJ2-3; TRBD2 agrees at 11 bases. V trimming: 6 bases; J trimming: 5 bases; junction bases outside the gene matches: 7. Germline V CDR1 and CDR2: MNHNS, SASEGT. The CDR3 length is 15 residues.

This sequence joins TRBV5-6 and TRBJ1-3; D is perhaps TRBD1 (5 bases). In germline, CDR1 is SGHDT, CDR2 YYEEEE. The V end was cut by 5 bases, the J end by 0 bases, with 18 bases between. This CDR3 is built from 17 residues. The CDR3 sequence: CASSQRGPRRSGNTIYF. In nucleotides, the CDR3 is TGTGCCAGCAGTCAGAGGGGTCCCCGACGCTCTGGAAACACCATATATTTT.

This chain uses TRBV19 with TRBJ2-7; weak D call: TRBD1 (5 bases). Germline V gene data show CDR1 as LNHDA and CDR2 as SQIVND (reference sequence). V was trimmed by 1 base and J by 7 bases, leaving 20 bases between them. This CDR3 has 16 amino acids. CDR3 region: CASSIGGGGRSVEQYF. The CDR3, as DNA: TGTGCCAGTAGTATAGGGGGCGGTGGCCGGTCGGTTGAGCAGTACTTC. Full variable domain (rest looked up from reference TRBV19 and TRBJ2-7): DGGITQSPKYLFRKEGQNVTLSCEQNLNHDAMYWYRQDPGQGLRLIYYSQIVNDFQKGDIAEGYSVSREKKESFPLTVTSAQKNPTAFYLCASSIGGGGRSVEQYFGPGTRLTVT.

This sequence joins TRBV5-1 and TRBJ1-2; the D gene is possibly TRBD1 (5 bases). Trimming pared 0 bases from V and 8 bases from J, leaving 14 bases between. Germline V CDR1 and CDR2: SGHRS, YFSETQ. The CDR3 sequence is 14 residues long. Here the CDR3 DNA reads TGCGCCAGCAGCTTGGAGACGGGGGGAGGAGGCTACACCTTC. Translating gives CASSLETGGGGYTF. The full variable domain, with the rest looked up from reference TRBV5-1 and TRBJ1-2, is KAGVTQTPRYLIKTRGQQVTLSCSPISGHRSVSWYQQTPGQGLQFLFEYFSETQRNKGNFPGRFSGRQFSNSRSEMNVSTLELGDSALYLCASSLETGGGGYTFGSGTRLTVV.